Here is one T cell receptor beta chain with its context. What it binds is not known. With the 5' RACE reads reprocessed, TCRdb shows one record per CDR3 protein and no DNA. The data show roughly 300,000 distinct CDR3 sequences, and the top ten clones hold around 4.3%. The sample originates from a study of T cells expressing NK-cell markers. Study-wide points: One observes that, in several donors, these clonotypes were also the leading ones within the CD3+CD56-NKG2C+ fraction. Dominant NKG2C+ clonotypes in roughly 6 donors made up about 1.0-7.0% of CD8+ T cells.

Germline V lookup: CDR1 MNHEY, CDR2 SVGEGT. The length of the CDR3 is 11 residues. The sample comprised blood T cells: a sorted CD56 or NKG2C T cell subset, CD4+ or CD8+ T cells, or bulk PBMC T cells (not recorded which). The TCR was taken from a woman aged 18 to 75 in good health. V usage is TRBV6-2 or TRBV6-3 and J usage is TRBJ2-2. The chain's CDR3 is CASKDPGELFF.